This T cell receptor beta chain is drawn from a study of blood T cell repertoires in COVID-19. Study information: Specimens from acute and convalescent COVID-19 originated in the United States, Italy and Spain.

Original data processing: How many nucleated cells were present was estimated from reference gene primer amplification. TCRdb keeps only in-frame clones here, not all; method: immunoSEQ multiplex PCR. The DNA gave D and trimming, while V, J and clone size come from that table. The table shows 250,000 to 400,000 clones, with about 87% occurring only once. Seattle's enrolled individuals joined amid active infection and were then monitored longitudinally. The germline V gene encodes CDR1 SGHTA and CDR2 FQGNSA. The CDR3 spans 15 residues. The J segment lost 2 bases and the V segment lost 5 bases, leaving 2 bases of the junction unmatched. This clone was recorded once.

Sequencing was performed on peripheral blood. This TCR was sampled from a woman aged 25-40 years with COVID-19, enrolled during active disease. The rearrangement joins TRBV7-2 to TRBJ2-2, with 10 bases that match TRBD2. The CDR3 sequence is CASSRTSGNTGELFF. The CDR3 DNA reads as TGTGCCAGCAGCCGGACTAGCGGTAACACCGGGGAGCTGTTTTTT.